This TCR beta chain was captured by sequencing in a study of shared clonotypes between healthy human individuals. Study details: Researchers assigned three CD4 naive, three CD4 memory, two CD8 naive and one CD8 memory plate to each donor.

Regarding this clone: Its matching antigen is unknown.

Profiled with immunoSEQ multiplex PCR; TCRdb holds only in-frame clones, not every one. The table has 2 million to 3 million clones, roughly 93% seen once. Each sample came from a Caucasian adult donor living in Nashville, Tennessee. Naive CD45RA+ and memory CD45RA-negative subsets were split from CD4+ cells. Study-wide results and limits: Approximately 5% of naive CD4 clonotypes were shared across a handful of donors.

Trimming took off 3 bases at V and 4 bases at J, with 10 bases between the two ends. The CDR3 is made up of 12 amino acids. CDR1 is GTSNPN, CDR2 SVGIG, per germline (reference sequence). The sequence was obtained from a man younger than 35 in good health. Some clones in this sample may be carry-over from other donors' samples. The chain carries TRBV30 and TRBJ2-7; D unclear. Source material: naive CD4+ T cells from PBMCs. Stated subset: CD45RA+ positively selected. The CDR3: CAWSADEYEQYF. The CDR3 coding sequence is TGTGCCTGGAGCGCTGATGAATACGAGCAGTACTTC. Based on the CDR3 plus reference TRBV30 and TRBJ2-7, the full variable domain is SQTIHQWPATLVQPVGSPLSLECTVEGTSNPNLYWYRQAAGRGLQLLFYSVGIGQISSEVPQNLSASRPQDRQFILSSKKLLLSDSGFYLCAWSADEYEQYFGPGTRLTVT.